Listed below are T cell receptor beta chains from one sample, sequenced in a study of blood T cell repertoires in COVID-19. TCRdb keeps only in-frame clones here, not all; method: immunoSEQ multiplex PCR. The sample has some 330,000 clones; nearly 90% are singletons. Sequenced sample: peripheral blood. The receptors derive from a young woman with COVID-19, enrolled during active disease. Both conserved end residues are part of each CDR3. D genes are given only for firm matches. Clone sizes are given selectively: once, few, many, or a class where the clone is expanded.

CDR3 DNA: TGTGCCAGCAGACCCAGCAGGTCTACCGGGACCCAGTACTTC
CDR3 protein: CASRPSRSTGTQYF
V gene: TRBV6-5
J gene: TRBJ2-5
clone size: NA
D gene: NA

CDR3 DNA: TGTGCCAGCAGCCAGCGGGACAGGGGAGCGGCTGAAGCTTTCTTT
CDR3 protein: CASSQRDRGAAEAFF
V gene: TRBV4-2
J gene: TRBJ1-1
clone size: NA
D gene: TRBD1

CDR3 DNA: TGCGCCAGCAGCGGCAGTTTCTCTGGAAACACCATATATTTT
CDR3 protein: CASSGSFSGNTIYF
V gene: TRBV5-1
J gene: TRBJ1-3
clone size: NA
D gene: NA

CDR3 DNA: TGTGCCAGCAGCGTAGACCCGGATAGTTTGGGCGAAAAACTGTTTTTT
CDR3 protein: CASSVDPDSLGEKLFF
V gene: TRBV9
J gene: TRBJ1-4
clone size: NA
D gene: NA

CDR3 DNA: TGTGCCAGCAGTTATTGGACAGGGAGTTATGGCTACACCTTC
CDR3 protein: CASSYWTGSYGYTF
V gene: TRBV27
J gene: TRBJ1-2
clone size: once
D gene: TRBD1

CDR3 DNA: TGTGCCAGCAGTTACGCGGCTCGGTACACAGATACGCAGTATTTT
CDR3 protein: CASSYAARYTDTQYF
V gene: TRBV6-5
J gene: TRBJ2-3
clone size: NA
D gene: NA

CDR3 DNA: TGTGCCAGCAGTCAGGGTCCAGATACGCAGTATTTT
CDR3 protein: CASSQGPDTQYF
V gene: TRBV7-3
J gene: TRBJ2-3
clone size: NA
D gene: NA

CDR3 DNA: TGTGCCAGCAGCCAAATTGACAGGGGCGAGCAGTACTTC
CDR3 protein: CASSQIDRGEQYF
V gene: TRBV3-1/TRBV3-2
J gene: TRBJ2-7
clone size: NA
D gene: TRBD1

CDR3 DNA: TGTGCCAGCAGTTTAGTGTCGCGAAACAATGAGCAGTTCTTC
CDR3 protein: CASSLVSRNNEQFF
V gene: TRBV28
J gene: TRBJ2-1
clone size: NA
D gene: NA

CDR3 DNA: TGTGCCAGCAGCCGGACTCCACAAGAGACCCAGTACTTC
CDR3 protein: CASSRTPQETQYF
V gene: TRBV7-2
J gene: TRBJ2-5
clone size: NA
D gene: NA

CDR3 DNA: TGCAGCGTTTTTCGGGAGTACTTC
CDR3 protein: CSVFREYF
V gene: TRBV29-1
J gene: TRBJ2-5
clone size: once
D gene: NA

CDR3 DNA: TGTGCCAGCAGCAACCGGCCATTCGTCTACACAGGTGAAGCTTTCTTT
CDR3 protein: CASSNRPFVYTGEAFF
V gene: TRBV7-9
J gene: TRBJ1-1
clone size: NA
D gene: NA

CDR3 DNA: TGTGCCACCAGTGATACAGGGGCCGCCTTCCCAGATACGCAGTATTTT
CDR3 protein: CATSDTGAAFPDTQYF
V gene: TRBV24-1
J gene: TRBJ2-3
clone size: NA
D gene: TRBD1

CDR3 DNA: TGTGCCTGGAGTGAGATTACAGGGAAGTCACCCCTCCACTTT
CDR3 protein: CAWSEITGKSPLHF
V gene: TRBV30
J gene: TRBJ1-6
clone size: NA
D gene: NA

CDR3 DNA: TGTGCCAGCAGCTCGGGAAGGGAAAACACCATATATTTT
CDR3 protein: CASSSGRENTIYF
V gene: TRBV5-6
J gene: TRBJ1-3
clone size: NA
D gene: NA

CDR3 DNA: TGTGCCAGCAGCTTGCGAGGACAGCTCTATGGCTACACCTTC
CDR3 protein: CASSLRGQLYGYTF
V gene: TRBV5-4
J gene: TRBJ1-2
clone size: NA
D gene: NA

CDR3 DNA: TGTGCCAGCAGTTACATTTCCCCGGGGATCACTGAAGCTTTCTTT
CDR3 protein: CASSYISPGITEAFF
V gene: TRBV6-2/TRBV6-3
J gene: TRBJ1-1
clone size: NA
D gene: NA

CDR3 DNA: TGTGCCAGCACCCAGGGCAATCAGCCCCAGCATTTT
CDR3 protein: CASTQGNQPQHF
V gene: TRBV28
J gene: TRBJ1-5
clone size: NA
D gene: NA

CDR3 DNA: TGTGCCAGCAGCTTAGTCTTGGCCGGCGGAGGATCACCCCTCCACTTT
CDR3 protein: CASSLVLAGGGSPLHF
V gene: TRBV7-8
J gene: TRBJ1-6
clone size: NA
D gene: NA

CDR3 DNA: TGTGCCAGTAGTACCCCCGGACAGGGTCATTCACCCCTCCACTTT
CDR3 protein: CASSTPGQGHSPLHF
V gene: TRBV19
J gene: TRBJ1-6
clone size: NA
D gene: TRBD1

CDR3 DNA: TGCGCCAGCAGCCACTTTAGCGGGGAAGAGACCCAGTACTTC
CDR3 protein: CASSHFSGEETQYF
V gene: TRBV4-1
J gene: TRBJ2-5
clone size: NA
D gene: TRBD2

CDR3 DNA: TGTGCCAGCAGCTCTTTTGGCGCAGGGGATAACTATGGCTACACCTTC
CDR3 protein: CASSSFGAGDNYGYTF
V gene: TRBV7-9
J gene: TRBJ1-2
clone size: NA
D gene: NA

CDR3 DNA: TGTGCCAGCAGCCCCCTGGGCGGTAGCGGTGAGACCCAGTACTTC
CDR3 protein: CASSPLGGSGETQYF
V gene: TRBV7-3
J gene: TRBJ2-5
clone size: NA
D gene: NA

CDR3 DNA: TGTGCCAGCAGTGAGGCGCGGGGGGGGCAGACCCAGTACTTC
CDR3 protein: CASSEARGGQTQYF
V gene: TRBV2
J gene: TRBJ2-5
clone size: NA
D gene: TRBD2